The 10 T cell receptor beta chains listed next were all sequenced from one sample in a study of cytomegalovirus exposure and HLA in healthy donors. Primers: 60 Vbeta forward and 13 Jbeta reverse. Sequenced by immunoSEQ multiplex PCR; TCRdb stores in-frame clones only, minus some. The table lists 95,000 to 130,000 clones, around 70% of them singletons, with about 1.6% in the top ten. Sequenced sample: PBMCs. Every receptor here comes from a woman between 18 and 30 years old in good health and CMV-seronegative.

This clone was recorded only once. The chain carries TRBV11-2 and TRBJ2-4, with 8 bases identical to TRBD1. The CDR3 loop spans 14 amino acids. CDR1 and CDR2 (germline): SGHAT, FQNNGV. V dropped 5 bases and J dropped 7; count of bases not matched to a gene: 7. The CDR3, as DNA: TGTGCCAGCAGCCTGGACAGGGCGGGCAACATTCAGTACTTC. Amino acids: CASSLDRAGNIQYF.

The J gene is TRBJ1-6, the V gene TRBV30, with 9 positions matching TRBD1. With V trimmed by 4 bases and J by 13 bases, 11 bases remained unmatched. Germline V lookup: CDR1 GTSNPN, CDR2 SVGIG (reference sequence). The CDR3 covers 14 residues. The CDR3 sequence is CAWTVGTGWFPLHF. In DNA, the CDR3 is TGTGCCTGGACGGTTGGGACAGGGTGGTTCCCCCTCCACTTT.

A remark on this clone: A read error is the likely source, as a far larger clone sits one nucleotide away. In the same sample, other DNA sequences code for this CDR3. The gene calls are TRBV5-1 and TRBJ2-7; a weak D match, TRBD2 (6 bases). Per the germline V gene, CDR1 is SGHRS and CDR2 is YFSETQ. V gave up 4 bases and J gave up 1 base, with 9 bases separating them. This CDR3 spans 13 amino acids. The CDR3 reads CASSRTKSYEQYF. For the CDR3, the DNA is TGCGCCAGCAGCCGGACTAAGTCCTACGAGCAGTACTTC.

The CDR3 loop is CASSLSGPPGNTIYF. In DNA form, the CDR3 reads TGTGCCAGCAGTTTATCAGGCCCCCCTGGAAACACCATATATTTT. The V gene is TRBV28, the J gene TRBJ1-3; D is ambiguous. The CDR3 covers 15 residues. CDR1 MDHEN and CDR2 SYDVKM come from the germline V gene. Deletions cut 1 base from V and 2 bases from J, with 9 bases between.

The gene calls are TRBV7-9 and TRBJ1-4; 8 nucleotides match TRBD1. With V trimmed by 5 bases and J by 4 bases, 3 bases remained unmatched. The CDR3 extends over 14 amino acids. Germline V lookup: CDR1 SEHNR, CDR2 FQNEAQ (reference sequence). Written as DNA, the CDR3 is TGTGCCAGCAGCCATGACAGGGGTAATGAAAAACTGTTTTTT. This translates into CASSHDRGNEKLFF.

The genes are TRBV5-1 and TRBJ1-6; 9 positions agree with TRBD1. The CDR3 has 17 residues. The germline CDR1 and CDR2 sequences are SGHRS and YFSETQ. Trimming removed 6 bases from V and 7 bases from J; junction bases left unmatched: 14. CDR3 coding DNA: TGCGCCAGCACTTCAGGGACAGGGCAAATAGGGAATTCACCCCTCCACTTT. It codes for CASTSGTGQIGNSPLHF.

This chain joins TRBV5-1 and TRBJ2-1; the D gene is possibly TRBD1 (5 bases). The CDR3 loop spans 12 amino acids. Trimming shortened V by 3 bases and J by 10 bases, and 11 bases separated the two germline ends. CDR1 and CDR2 from the germline V gene are SGHRS and YFSETQ. The CDR3 DNA reads TGCGCCAGCAGCTCGCAGGGTGGGGAGCAGTTCTTC. This encodes CASSSQGGEQFF. The full variable domain, in which reference TRBV5-1 and TRBJ2-1 provide the parts outside the CDR3, is KAGVTQTPRYLIKTRGQQVTLSCSPISGHRSVSWYQQTPGQGLQFLFEYFSETQRNKGNFPGRFSGRQFSNSRSEMNVSTLELGDSALYLCASSSQGGEQFFGPGTRLTVL.

V usage is TRBV2 and J usage is TRBJ1-2, with D possibly being TRBD1 (6 bases). CDR3 length: 14 residues. Per the germline V gene, CDR1 is SNHLY and CDR2 is FYNNEI. Trimming removed 4 bases at V and 5 bases at J, with 14 bases between. As DNA, the CDR3 is TGTGCCAGCAGTGGCTGGCAGGGGACATATGGCTACACCTTC. Amino acid sequence: CASSGWQGTYGYTF.

The chain is built from TRBV2 and TRBJ2-5, with 9 bases matching TRBD1. The J call is uncertain, as TRBJ2-7 better fits the DNA end. In germline, CDR1 is SNHLY, CDR2 FYNNEI. The CDR3 extends over 15 amino acids. The CDR3: CASRGQGTLSYEQYF. In DNA, the CDR3 is TGTGCCAGCAGAGGACAGGGGACCCTTTCCTACGAGCAGTACTTC.

The V call is TRBV10-3, the J call TRBJ2-3; TRBD1 might be the D (5 bases). Germline CDR1 and CDR2: ENHRY and SYGVKD. The CDR3 has 15 residues. With 6 bases removed from V and 2 bases from J, the gap between germline ends came to 15 bases. The CDR3 is CAISATLDTTDTQYF. In DNA form, the CDR3 reads TGTGCCATCAGCGCCACTTTGGACACCACAGATACGCAGTATTTT.